The source of this T cell receptor (beta chain) is a study of cytomegalovirus exposure and HLA in healthy donors. Study findings and constraints: Apparent HLA restriction characterized most CMV-associated TCR beta chains in a later analysis.

From germline, CDR1 is SGHDT and CDR2 YYEEEE. CDR3 length: 14 amino acids. Trimming pared 6 bases from V and 9 bases from J, leaving 18 bases between. Comments on this clone: Its antigen remains unidentified.

The primer mix had 60 Vbeta and 13 Jbeta primers. Method: immunoSEQ multiplex PCR; TCRdb's copy keeps in-frame clones and lacks some. This table holds about 170,000 clones, over 70% found once. This chain links TRBV5-6 with TRBJ2-2; tentative D call: TRBD1 (5 bases). The source material was PBMCs. The source of this sequence is a young man in good health and CMV-seropositive. The CDR3 nucleotides are TGTGCCAGCACCCTGATGGGGCGCCCACGGGAGCTGTTTTTT. Translation gives CASTLMGRPRELFF.